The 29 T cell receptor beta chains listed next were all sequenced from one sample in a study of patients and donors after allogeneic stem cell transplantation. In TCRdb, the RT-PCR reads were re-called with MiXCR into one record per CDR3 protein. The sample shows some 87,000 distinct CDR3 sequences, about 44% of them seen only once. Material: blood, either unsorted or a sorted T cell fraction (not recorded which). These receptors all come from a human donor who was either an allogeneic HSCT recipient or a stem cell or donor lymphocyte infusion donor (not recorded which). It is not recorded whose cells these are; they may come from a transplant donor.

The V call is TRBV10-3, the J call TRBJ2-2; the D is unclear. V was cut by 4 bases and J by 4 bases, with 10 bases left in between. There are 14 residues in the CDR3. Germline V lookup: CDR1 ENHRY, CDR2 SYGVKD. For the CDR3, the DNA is TGTGCCATCAGTGCAGGTTTTTCCACCGGGGAGCTGTTTTTT. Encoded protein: CAISAGFSTGELFF.

CDR3 sequence reads: CASSSVGSLYGYTF. The CDR3 DNA reads as TGCGCCAGCAGCTCAGTTGGATCTCTTTATGGCTACACCTTC. This chain links TRBV5-1 with TRBJ1-2; D uncertain. The CDR3 totals 14 residues. The V gene lost 3 bases and the J gene lost 5 bases, with 14 bases spanning the gap. Germline V gives CDR1 SGHRS, CDR2 YFSETQ.

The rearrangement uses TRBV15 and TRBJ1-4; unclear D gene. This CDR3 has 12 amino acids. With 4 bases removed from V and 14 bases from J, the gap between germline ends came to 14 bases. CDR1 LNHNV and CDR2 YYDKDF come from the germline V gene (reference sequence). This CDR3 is CATSNDRYGLFF. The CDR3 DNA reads TGTGCCACCAGCAATGATCGGTACGGGCTGTTTTTT.

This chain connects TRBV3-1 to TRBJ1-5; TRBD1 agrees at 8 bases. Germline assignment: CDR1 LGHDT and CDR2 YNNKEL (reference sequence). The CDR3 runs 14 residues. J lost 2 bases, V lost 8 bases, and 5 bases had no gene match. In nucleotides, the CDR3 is TGTGCCAGCTCCAGGGGGCGAGGCAATCAGCCCCAGCATTTT. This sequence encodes CASSRGRGNQPQHF.

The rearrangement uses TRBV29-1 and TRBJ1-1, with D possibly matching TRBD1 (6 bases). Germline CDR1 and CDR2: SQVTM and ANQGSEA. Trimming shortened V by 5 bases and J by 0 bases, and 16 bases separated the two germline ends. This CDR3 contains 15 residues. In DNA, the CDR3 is TGCAGCGTTTTGGACAGATCGCGTTTGAACACTGAAGCTTTCTTT. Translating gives CSVLDRSRLNTEAFF.

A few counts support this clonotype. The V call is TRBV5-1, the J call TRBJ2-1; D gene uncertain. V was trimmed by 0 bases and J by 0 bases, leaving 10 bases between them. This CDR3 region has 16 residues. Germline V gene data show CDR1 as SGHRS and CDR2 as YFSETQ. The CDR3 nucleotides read TGCGCCAGCAGCTTGGCCGTCAAGAGCTCCTACAATGAGCAGTTCTTC. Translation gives CASSLAVKSSYNEQFF.

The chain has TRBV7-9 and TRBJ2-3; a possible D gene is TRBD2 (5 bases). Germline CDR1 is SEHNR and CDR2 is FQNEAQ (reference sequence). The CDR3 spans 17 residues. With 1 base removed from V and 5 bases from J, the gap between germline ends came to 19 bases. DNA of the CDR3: TGTGCCAGCAGCTTAGGAGTGAGCGGACCCGTGGAAGATACGCAGTATTTT. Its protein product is CASSLGVSGPVEDTQYF.

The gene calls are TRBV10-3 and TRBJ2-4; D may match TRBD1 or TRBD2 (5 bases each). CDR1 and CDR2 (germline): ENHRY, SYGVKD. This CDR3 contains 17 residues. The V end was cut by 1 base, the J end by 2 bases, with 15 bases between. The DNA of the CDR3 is TGTGCCATCAGTGAGTTGGGGACGACGGGGACCAAAAACATTCAGTACTTC. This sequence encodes CAISELGTTGTKNIQYF.

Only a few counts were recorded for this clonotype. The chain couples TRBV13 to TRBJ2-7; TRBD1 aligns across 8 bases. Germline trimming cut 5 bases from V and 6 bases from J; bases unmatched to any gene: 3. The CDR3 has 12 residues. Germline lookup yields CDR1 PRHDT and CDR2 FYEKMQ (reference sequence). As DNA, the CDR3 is TGTGCCAGCAGCCCGGGGACAGGCGAGCAGTACTTC. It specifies CASSPGTGEQYF.

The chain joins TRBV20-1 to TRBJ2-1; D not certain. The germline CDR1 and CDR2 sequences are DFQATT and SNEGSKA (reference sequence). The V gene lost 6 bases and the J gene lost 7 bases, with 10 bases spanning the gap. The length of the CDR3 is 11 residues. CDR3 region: CSATDVNEQFF. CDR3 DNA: TGCAGTGCCACGGATGTGAATGAGCAGTTCTTC.

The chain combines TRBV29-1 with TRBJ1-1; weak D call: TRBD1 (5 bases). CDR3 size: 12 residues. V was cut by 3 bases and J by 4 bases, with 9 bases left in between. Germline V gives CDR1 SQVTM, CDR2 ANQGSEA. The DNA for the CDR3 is TGCAGCGTTGAGTCGGGGCTCACTGAAGCTTTCTTT. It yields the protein CSVESGLTEAFF.

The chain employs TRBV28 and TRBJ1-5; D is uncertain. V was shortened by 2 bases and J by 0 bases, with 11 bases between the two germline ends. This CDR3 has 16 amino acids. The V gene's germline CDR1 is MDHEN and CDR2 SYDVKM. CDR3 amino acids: CASSLPSGYSNQPQHF. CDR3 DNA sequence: TGTGCCAGCAGTTTACCCTCTGGGTATAGCAATCAGCCCCAGCATTTT.

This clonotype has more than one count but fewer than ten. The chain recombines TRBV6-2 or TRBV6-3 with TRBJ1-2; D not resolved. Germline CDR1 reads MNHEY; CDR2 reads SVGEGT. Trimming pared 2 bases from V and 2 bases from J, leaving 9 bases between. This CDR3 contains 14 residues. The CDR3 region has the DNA TGTGCCAGCAGTTACAGTTTTACCAACTATGGCTACACCTTC. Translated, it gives CASSYSFTNYGYTF.

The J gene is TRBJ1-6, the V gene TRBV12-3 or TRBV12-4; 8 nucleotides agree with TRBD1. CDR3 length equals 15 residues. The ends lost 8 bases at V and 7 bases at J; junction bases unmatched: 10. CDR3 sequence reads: CASQAGTGLNSPLHF. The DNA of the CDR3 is TGTGCCAGCCAGGCCGGGACAGGTTTGAATTCACCCCTCCACTTT.

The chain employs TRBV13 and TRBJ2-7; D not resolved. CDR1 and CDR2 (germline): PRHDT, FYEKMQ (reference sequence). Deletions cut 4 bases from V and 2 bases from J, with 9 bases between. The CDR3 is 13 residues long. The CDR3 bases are TGTGCCAGCAGCTCTGGATTAACCTACGAGCAGTACTTC. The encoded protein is CASSSGLTYEQYF. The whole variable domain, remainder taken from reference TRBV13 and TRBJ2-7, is AAGVIQSPRHLIKEKRETATLKCYPIPRHDTVYWYQQGPGQDPQFLISFYEKMQSDKGSIPDRFSAQQFSDYHSELNMSSLELGDSALYFCASSSGLTYEQYFGPGTRLTVT.

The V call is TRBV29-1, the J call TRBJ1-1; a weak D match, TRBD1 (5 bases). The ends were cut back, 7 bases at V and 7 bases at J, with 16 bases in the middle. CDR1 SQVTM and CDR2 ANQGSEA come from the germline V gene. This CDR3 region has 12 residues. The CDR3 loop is CSAVGLGVEAFF. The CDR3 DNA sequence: TGCAGCGCTGTCGGACTGGGGGTTGAAGCTTTCTTT.

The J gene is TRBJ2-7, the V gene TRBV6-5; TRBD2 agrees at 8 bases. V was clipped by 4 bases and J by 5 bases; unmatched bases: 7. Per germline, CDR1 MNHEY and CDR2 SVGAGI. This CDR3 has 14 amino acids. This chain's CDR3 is CASSSGTSRDEQYF. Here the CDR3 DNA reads TGTGCCAGCAGTTCCGGGACTAGTAGGGACGAGCAGTACTTC.

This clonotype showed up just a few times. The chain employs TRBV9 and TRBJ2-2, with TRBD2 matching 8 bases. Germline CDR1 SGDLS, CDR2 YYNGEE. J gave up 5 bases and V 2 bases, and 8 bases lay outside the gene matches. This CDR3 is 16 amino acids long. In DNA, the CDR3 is TGTGCCAGCAGCGTTAGAGCGGGAGCCGATACCGGGGAGCTGTTTTTT. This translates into CASSVRAGADTGELFF.

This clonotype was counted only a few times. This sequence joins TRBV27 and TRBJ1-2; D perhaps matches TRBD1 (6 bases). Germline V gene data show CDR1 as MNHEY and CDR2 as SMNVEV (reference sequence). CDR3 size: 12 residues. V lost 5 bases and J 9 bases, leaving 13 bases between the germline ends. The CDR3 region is CASSVRGMSYTF. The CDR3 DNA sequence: TGTGCCAGCAGTGTCAGGGGCATGAGCTACACCTTC.

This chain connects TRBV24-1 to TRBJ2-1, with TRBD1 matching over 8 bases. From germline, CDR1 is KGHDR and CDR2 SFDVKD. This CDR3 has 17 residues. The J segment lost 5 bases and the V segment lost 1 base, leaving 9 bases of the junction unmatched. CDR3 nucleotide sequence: TGTGCCACCAGTGATTTTATCACCGGGACAGGCGACAATGAGCAGTTCTTC. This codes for CATSDFITGTGDNEQFF.

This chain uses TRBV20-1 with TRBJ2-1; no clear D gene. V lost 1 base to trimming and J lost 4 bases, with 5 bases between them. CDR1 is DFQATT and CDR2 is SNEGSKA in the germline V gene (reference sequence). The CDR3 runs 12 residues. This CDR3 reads CSARGRYNEQFF. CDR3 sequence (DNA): TGCAGTGCTAGAGGCCGGTACAATGAGCAGTTCTTC.

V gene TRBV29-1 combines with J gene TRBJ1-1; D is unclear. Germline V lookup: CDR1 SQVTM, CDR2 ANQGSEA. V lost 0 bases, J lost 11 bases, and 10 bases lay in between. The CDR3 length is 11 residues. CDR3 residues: CSVEDHPRAFF. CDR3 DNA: TGCAGCGTTGAAGACCACCCACGGGCTTTCTTT.

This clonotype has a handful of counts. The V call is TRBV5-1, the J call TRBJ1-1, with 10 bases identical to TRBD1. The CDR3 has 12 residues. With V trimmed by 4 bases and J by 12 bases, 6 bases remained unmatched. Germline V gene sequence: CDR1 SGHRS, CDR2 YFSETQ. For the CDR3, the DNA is TGCGCCAGCAGCCCTGGGACAGGGGAAACTTTCTTT. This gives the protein CASSPGTGETFF.

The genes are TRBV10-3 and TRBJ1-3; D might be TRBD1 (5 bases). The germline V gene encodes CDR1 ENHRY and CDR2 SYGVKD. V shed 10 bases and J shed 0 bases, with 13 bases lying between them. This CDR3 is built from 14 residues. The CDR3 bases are TGTGCCACCCTACCGACAGACTCTGGAAACACCATATATTTT. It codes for CATLPTDSGNTIYF.

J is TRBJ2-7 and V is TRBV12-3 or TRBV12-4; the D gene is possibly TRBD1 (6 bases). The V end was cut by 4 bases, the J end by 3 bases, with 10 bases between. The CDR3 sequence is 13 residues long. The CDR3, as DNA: TGTGCCAGCAGTTCCTCGGACAGCTACGAGCAGTACTTC. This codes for CASSSSDSYEQYF.

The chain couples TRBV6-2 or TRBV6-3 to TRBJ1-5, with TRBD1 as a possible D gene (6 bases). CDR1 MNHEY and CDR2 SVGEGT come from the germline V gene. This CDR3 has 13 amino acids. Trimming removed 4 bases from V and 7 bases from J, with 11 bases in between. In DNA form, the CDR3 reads TGTGCCAGCAGTTTCCAACAGGGACAGCCCCAGCATTTT. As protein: CASSFQQGQPQHF.

This CDR3 is CASSQPLRSGELFF. The DNA of the CDR3 is TGCGCCAGCAGCCAGCCCCTACGCTCCGGGGAGCTGTTTTTT. The V gene is TRBV4-3, the J gene TRBJ2-2; D uncertain. Germline CDR1 is LGHNA and CDR2 is YSLEER. V was trimmed by 3 bases and J by 6 bases, leaving 11 bases between them. The CDR3 has 14 amino acids.

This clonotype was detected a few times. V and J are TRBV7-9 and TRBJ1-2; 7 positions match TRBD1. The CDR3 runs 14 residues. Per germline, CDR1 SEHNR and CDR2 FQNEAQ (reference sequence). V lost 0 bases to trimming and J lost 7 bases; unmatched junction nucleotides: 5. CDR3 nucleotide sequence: TGTGCCAGCAGCTTAGCGGAACCAGGGGGTGGCTACACCTTC. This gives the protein CASSLAEPGGGYTF.

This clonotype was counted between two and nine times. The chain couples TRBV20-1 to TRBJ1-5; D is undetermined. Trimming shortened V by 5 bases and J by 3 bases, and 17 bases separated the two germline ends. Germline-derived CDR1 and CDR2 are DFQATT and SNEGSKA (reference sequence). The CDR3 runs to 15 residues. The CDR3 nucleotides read TGCAGTGCTCTTAGTAGTCCAGTTCTCAATCAGCCCCAGCATTTT. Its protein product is CSALSSPVLNQPQHF.